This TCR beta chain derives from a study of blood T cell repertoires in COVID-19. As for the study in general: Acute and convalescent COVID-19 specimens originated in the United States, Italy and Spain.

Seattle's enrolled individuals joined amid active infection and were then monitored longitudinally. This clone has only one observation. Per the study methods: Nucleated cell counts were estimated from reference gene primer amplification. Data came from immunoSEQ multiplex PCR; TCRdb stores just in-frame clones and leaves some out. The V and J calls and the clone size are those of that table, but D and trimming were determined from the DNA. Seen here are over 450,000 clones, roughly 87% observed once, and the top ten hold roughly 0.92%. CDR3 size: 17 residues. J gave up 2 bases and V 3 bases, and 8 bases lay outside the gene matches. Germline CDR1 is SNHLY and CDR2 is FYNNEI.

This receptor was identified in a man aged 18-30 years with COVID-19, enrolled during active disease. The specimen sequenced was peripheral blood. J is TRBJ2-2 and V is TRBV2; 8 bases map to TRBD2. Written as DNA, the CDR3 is TGTGCCAGCAGTGATCCGGGGGGGGTTAGAAACACCGGGGAGCTGTTTTTT. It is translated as CASSDPGGVRNTGELFF.